This note documents a single T cell receptor (beta chain) sequence. The target antigen is unknown. The source of the sample is a study of cytomegalovirus exposure and HLA in healthy donors. Study as a whole: The roughly 110 validation repertoires matched the 666 first-cohort repertoires in platform, a later analysis reported.

Findings of the study overall: A subsequent analysis found that TCR clusters from the first cohort also tended to co-occur in the 120 or so validation repertoires, with 90% to 95% of cluster scores above 0. The study put 150 to 200 TCR beta chains on its list as cytomegalovirus-associated. There were a few CMV-associated chains whose specificity for CMV antigens was confirmed in vitro.

Trimming removed 8 bases at V and 5 bases at J, with 13 bases between. The germline CDR1 and CDR2 sequences are MRHNA and SNTAGT. The CDR3 spans 12 residues. Profiling relied on immunoSEQ multiplex PCR, and the TCRdb table lists in-frame clones only, not all of them. Among nearly 110,000 clones listed, about 88% were seen once. The chain recombines TRBV6-4 with TRBJ2-7; possible D gene TRBD2, 6 bases. The sample comprised PBMCs. This sequence was found in a woman aged 18-29 years in good health and CMV-seropositive. CDR3 sequence: CASLGGADEQYF. CDR3 coding DNA: TGTGCCAGCCTCGGGGGAGCGGACGAGCAGTACTTC.